This T cell receptor beta chain was sequenced for a study of neoadjuvant anti-PD-1 for oral cavity cancer. The table came from immunoSEQ multiplex PCR; TCRdb's copy has only in-frame clones and leaves some out. The data hold fewer than 8,000 clones, with approximately 62% observed a single time. Time point reported: after neoadjuvant nivolumab, at surgical resection. These oral cavity squamous cell carcinomas were HPV-negative and locally advanced. V lost 6 bases to trimming and J lost 3 bases; unmatched junction nucleotides: 8. This CDR3 comprises 14 residues. The germline V gene encodes CDR1 SQVTM and CDR2 ANQGSEA.

The sequencing here drew on PBMCs, taken after nivolumab (anti-PD-1) treatment. This TCR was sampled from a person between 40 and 85 years old with oral cavity squamous cell carcinoma. The V gene is TRBV29-1, the J gene TRBJ2-5; 9 bases match TRBD1. The CDR3 here is CSVTGTGTKETQYF. CDR3 DNA: TGCAGCGTGACCGGGACAGGGACGAAAGAGACCCAGTACTTC.